Sequencing of this TCR beta chain was carried out in a study of blood T cell repertoires in COVID-19. Across the whole study: From T cells, B-cell-depleted T cells, or PBMCs came the material, which was cDNA or gDNA.

Germline assignment: CDR1 MDHEN and CDR2 SYDVKM. The CDR3 runs 14 residues. As for this clone: One end of the junction does not line up with germline, which may come from a read error.

The repertoire was sequenced with immunoSEQ multiplex PCR; TCRdb's copy has only in-frame clones and lacks some. The table lists about 330,000 clones, 80% to 90% of them singletons. The rearrangement links TRBV28 to TRBJ1-3; D unresolved. The sequence was collected from a man younger than 40 who had recovered from COVID-19. Material: PBMCs or T cells enriched from blood (not recorded which). The CDR3: CASSFLTTLKRPIF. The CDR3 DNA reads TGTGCCAGCAGTTTTCTAACCACCCTTAAGCGCCCCATTTTT.